In its sample, the clone carrying this T cell receptor beta chain was seen once. The CDR3 length is 15 residues. Germline loops: CDR1 SGDLS, CDR2 YYNGEE. V dropped 3 bases and J dropped 8; count of bases not matched to a gene: 5. Only in-frame clones appear in the TCRdb table, and some are missing; sequencing was by immunoSEQ multiplex PCR. There are 25,000 to 30,000 clones in the sample; 88% occur only once, and about 6% lies in the top ten. The data are from a study of blood T cell repertoires in COVID-19. Study-wide background: PBMCs, B-cell-depleted T cells, or T cells provided the cDNA or gDNA that made up the material.

The sequenced sample consisted of peripheral blood. This TCR came from a human donor in a cohort sampled during active COVID-19. This sequence joins TRBV9 and TRBJ2-2, with 12 bases identical to TRBD2. The CDR3 protein is CASSGLAGELGELFF. The DNA for the CDR3 is TGTGCCAGCAGCGGACTAGCGGGGGAACTGGGGGAGCTGTTTTTT.